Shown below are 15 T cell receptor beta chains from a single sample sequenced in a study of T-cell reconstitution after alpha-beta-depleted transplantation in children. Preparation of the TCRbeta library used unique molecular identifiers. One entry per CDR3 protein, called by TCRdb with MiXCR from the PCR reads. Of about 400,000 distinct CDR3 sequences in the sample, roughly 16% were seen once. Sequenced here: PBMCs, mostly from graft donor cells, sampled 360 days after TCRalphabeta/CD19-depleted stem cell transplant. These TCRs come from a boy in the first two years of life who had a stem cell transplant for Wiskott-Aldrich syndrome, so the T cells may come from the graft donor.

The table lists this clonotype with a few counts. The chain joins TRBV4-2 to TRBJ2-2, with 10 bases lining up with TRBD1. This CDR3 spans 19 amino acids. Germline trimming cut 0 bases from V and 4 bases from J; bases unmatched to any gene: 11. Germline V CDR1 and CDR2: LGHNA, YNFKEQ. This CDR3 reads CASSQEGTGAGWGTGELFF. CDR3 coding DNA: TGTGCCAGCAGCCAAGAGGGGACAGGGGCAGGGTGGGGCACCGGGGAGCTGTTTTTT.

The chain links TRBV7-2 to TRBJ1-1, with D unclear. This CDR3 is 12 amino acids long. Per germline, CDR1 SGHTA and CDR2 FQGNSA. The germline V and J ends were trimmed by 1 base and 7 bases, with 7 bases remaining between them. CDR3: CASSLVGFEAFF. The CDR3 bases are TGTGCCAGCAGCTTAGTTGGTTTTGAAGCTTTCTTT.

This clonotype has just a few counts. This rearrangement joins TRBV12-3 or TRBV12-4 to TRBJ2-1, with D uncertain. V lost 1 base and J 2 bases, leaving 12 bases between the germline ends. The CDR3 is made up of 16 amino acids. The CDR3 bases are TGTGCCAGCAGTTTAGTTCAGGTAGTCCCCTACAATGAGCAGTTCTTC. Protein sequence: CASSLVQVVPYNEQFF.

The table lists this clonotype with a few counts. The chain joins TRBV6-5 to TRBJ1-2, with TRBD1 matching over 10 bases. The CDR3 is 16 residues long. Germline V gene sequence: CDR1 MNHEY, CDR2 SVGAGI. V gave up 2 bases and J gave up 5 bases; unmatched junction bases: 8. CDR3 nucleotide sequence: TGTGCCAGCAGTTACGAGACAGGGGGCGGGAAATATGGCTACACCTTC. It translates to CASSYETGGGKYGYTF.

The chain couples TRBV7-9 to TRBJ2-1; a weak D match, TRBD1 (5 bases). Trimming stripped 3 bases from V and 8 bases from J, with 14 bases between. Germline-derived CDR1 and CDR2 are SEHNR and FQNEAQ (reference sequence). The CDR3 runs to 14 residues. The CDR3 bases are TGTGCCAGCAGCTTCAGGGTACTTTTGGATGAGCAGTTCTTC. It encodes CASSFRVLLDEQFF.

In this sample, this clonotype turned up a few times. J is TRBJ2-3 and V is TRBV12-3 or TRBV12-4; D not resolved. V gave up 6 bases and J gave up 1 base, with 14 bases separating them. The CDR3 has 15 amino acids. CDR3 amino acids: CASRAGVGGTDTQYF. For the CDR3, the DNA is TGTGCCAGCAGAGCTGGGGTTGGGGGCACAGATACGCAGTATTTT.

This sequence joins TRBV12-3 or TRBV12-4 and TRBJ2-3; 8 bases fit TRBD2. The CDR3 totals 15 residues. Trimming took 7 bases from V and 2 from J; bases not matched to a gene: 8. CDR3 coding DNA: TGTGCCAGCACGCTAGCGGGTGAATTCACAGATACGCAGTATTTT. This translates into CASTLAGEFTDTQYF.

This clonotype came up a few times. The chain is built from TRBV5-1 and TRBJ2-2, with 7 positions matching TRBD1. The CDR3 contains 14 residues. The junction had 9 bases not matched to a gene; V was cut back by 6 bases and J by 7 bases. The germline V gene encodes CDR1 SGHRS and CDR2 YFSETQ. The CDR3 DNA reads TGCGCCAGCAAGGGAACAGGGGCCCTCGGGGAGCTGTTTTTT. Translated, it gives CASKGTGALGELFF.

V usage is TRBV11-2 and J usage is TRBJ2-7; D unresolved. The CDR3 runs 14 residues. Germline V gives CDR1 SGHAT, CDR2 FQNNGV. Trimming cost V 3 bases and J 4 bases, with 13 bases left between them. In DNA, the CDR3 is TGTGCCAGCAGCTTTGGGATCTCCTCTTACGAGCAGTACTTC. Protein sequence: CASSFGISSYEQYF.

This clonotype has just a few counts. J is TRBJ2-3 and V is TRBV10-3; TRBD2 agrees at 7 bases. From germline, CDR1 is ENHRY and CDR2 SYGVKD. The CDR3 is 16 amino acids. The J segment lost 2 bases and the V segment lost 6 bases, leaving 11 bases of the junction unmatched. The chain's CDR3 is CAIRLELAKYTDTQYF. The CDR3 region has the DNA TGTGCCATCAGATTGGAACTAGCGAAGTACACAGATACGCAGTATTTT.

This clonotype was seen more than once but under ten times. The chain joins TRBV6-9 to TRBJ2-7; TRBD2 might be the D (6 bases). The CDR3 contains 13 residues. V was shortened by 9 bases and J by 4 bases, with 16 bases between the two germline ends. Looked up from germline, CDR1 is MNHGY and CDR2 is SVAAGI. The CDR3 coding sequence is TGTGCCAGACCGGGACGCGGGGTTTACGAGCAGTACTTC. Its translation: CARPGRGVYEQYF.

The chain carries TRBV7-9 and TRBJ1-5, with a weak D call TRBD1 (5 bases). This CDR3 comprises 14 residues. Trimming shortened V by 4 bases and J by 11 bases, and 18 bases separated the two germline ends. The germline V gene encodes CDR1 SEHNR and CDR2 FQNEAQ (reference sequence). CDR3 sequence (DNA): TGTGCCAGCAGCTCTCCGGGCCTAGCAGGGTCCCAGCATTTT. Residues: CASSSPGLAGSQHF.

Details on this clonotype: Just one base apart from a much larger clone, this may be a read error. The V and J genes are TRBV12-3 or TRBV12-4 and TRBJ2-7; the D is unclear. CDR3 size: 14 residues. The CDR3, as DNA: TGTGCCAGCAGTCCGGGCTTTGACCGCCCCCGGCAGTGCTTC. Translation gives CASSPGFDRPRQCF.

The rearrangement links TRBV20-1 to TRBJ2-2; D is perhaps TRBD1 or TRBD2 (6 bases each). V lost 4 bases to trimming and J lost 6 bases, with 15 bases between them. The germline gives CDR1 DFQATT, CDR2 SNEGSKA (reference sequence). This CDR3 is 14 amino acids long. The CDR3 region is CSATRGPRAGELFF. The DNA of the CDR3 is TGCAGTGCTACCCGGGGGCCTCGAGCCGGGGAGCTGTTTTTT.

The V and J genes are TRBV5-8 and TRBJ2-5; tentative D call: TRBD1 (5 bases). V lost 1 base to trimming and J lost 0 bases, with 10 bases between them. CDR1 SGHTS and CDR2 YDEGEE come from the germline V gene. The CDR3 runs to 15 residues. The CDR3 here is CASSLRQSYQETQYF. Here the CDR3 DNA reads TGTGCCAGCAGCTTGAGACAGTCGTACCAAGAGACCCAGTACTTC.